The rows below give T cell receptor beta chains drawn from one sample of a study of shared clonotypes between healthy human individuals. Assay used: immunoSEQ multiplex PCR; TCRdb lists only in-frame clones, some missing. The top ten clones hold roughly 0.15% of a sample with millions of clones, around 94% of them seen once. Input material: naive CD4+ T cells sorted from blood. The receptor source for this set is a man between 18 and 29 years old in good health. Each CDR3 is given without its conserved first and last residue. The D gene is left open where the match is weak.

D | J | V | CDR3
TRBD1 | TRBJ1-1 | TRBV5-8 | ASSWPGQGRAF
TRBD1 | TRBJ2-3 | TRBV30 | AWSRDREADTQY
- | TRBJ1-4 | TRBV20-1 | SAPSGKLF
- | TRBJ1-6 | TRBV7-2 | ASSWGGSNNSPLH
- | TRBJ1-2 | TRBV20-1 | SATGLYGYT
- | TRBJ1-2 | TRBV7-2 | ASSLASRSRGYT
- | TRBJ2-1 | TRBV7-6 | ASSFISGSSYNEQF
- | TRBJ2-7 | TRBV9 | ASSPGQPSLYEQY
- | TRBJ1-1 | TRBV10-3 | AISHRTRDTEAF
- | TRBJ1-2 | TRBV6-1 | ASSEAPGRGYT
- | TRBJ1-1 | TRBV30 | ASGRMNTEAF
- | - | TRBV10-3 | AIASGPPQPEQY
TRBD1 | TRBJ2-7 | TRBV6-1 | ASNRDRAYEQY
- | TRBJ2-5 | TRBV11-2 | ASSLGVGPPLETQY
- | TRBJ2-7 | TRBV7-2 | ASSPNPGPAEQY
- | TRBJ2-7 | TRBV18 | ASSTGGAYEQY
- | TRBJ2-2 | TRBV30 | AWSRTGRISELF
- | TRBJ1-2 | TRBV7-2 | ASSLRVYGYT
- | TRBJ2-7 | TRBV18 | ASSPQGQAEQY
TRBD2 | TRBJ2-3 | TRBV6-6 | ASLDLLARTDTQY
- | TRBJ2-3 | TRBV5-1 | ASSLVAHTDTQY
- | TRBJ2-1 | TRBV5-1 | ASSLARGGSYNEQF
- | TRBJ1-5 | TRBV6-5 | ASSSIVSNQPQH
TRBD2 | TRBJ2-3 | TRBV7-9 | ASSFRLAATDTQY